The 8 T cell receptor beta chains given below trace back to one sample, sequenced in a study of shared clonotypes between healthy human individuals. The table came from immunoSEQ multiplex PCR; TCRdb's copy has only in-frame clones and leaves some out. Of millions of clones listed, about 95% are singletons. The naive CD8 fraction comprised CD45RO-negative cells positively selected for CCR7 and excluded terminally differentiated effector memory CD45RA+ cells. Input material: naive CD8+ T cells sorted from blood. The receptors here all came from a man younger than 35 in good health.

This rearrangement joins TRBV4-1 to TRBJ2-3; D not certain. V was trimmed by 4 bases and J by 0 bases, leaving 20 bases between them. This CDR3 contains 18 residues. Germline CDR1 MGHRA, CDR2 YSYEKL. The CDR3 coding sequence is TGCGCCAGCAGCCCCTTCAACCTCGGGCCCTACAGCACAGATACGCAGTATTTT. It encodes CASSPFNLGPYSTDTQYF.

The chain joins TRBV27 to TRBJ2-3; D possibly corresponds to TRBD1 (6 bases). V lost 9 bases, J lost 0 bases, and 13 bases lay in between. Germline loops: CDR1 MNHEY, CDR2 SMNVEV (reference sequence). The CDR3 spans 14 residues. CDR3 protein: CASMRGISTDTQYF. CDR3 bases: TGTGCCAGTATGAGGGGGATCAGCACAGATACGCAGTATTTT.

This rearrangement joins TRBV6-1 to TRBJ2-2; 13 nucleotides align to TRBD2. The CDR3 totals 15 residues. With 5 bases clipped from V and 7 bases from J, the junction kept 4 bases outside the gene matches. Germline CDR1 is MNHNS and CDR2 is SASEGT. CDR3 sequence: CASSTSGRALGELFF. DNA for the CDR3: TGTGCCAGCAGTACTAGCGGGAGGGCCCTCGGGGAGCTGTTTTTT.

Regarding this clone: The identical CDR3 is also encoded by other nucleotide sequences in the sample. The genes are TRBV27 and TRBJ2-6, with D tentatively TRBD1 (6 bases). CDR3 length equals 16 residues. Germline CDR1 is MNHEY and CDR2 is SMNVEV (reference sequence). Trimming left V 0 bases short and J 0 bases short, with 6 bases between. Written as DNA, the CDR3 is TGTGCCAGCAGTTTATCAGGGGGCTCTGGGGCCAACGTCCTGACTTTC. Translating gives CASSLSGGSGANVLTF.

This clone was seen a few times. Other DNA sequences in this sample translate to the same CDR3. The chain employs TRBV27 and TRBJ1-2; unclear D gene. V dropped 0 bases and J dropped 4 bases, with 3 bases sitting between them. The CDR3 totals 12 residues. Looked up from germline, CDR1 is MNHEY and CDR2 is SMNVEV (reference sequence). The CDR3 loop is CASSLSGYGYTF. CDR3 DNA: TGTGCCAGCAGTTTATCCGGCTATGGCTACACCTTC.

The genes are TRBV27 and TRBJ1-6, with a weak D call TRBD1 (6 bases). Germline CDR1 MNHEY, CDR2 SMNVEV (reference sequence). This CDR3 is 14 amino acids long. Deletions cut 3 bases from V and 7 bases from J, with 10 bases between. CDR3 residues: CASSFTGTNSPLHF. The CDR3 DNA sequence: TGTGCCAGCAGTTTTACAGGGACGAATTCACCCCTCCACTTT.

The chain recombines TRBV14 with TRBJ2-2, with 7 bases fitting TRBD1. Germline lookup yields CDR1 SGHDN and CDR2 FVKESK. The CDR3 totals 19 residues. Trimming removed 0 bases from V and 0 bases from J; junction bases left unmatched: 10. DNA for the CDR3: TGTGCCAGCAGCCAAGACCCCGGGACAGTTATCGCGAACACCGGGGAGCTGTTTTTT. Amino acid sequence: CASSQDPGTVIANTGELFF.

This chain links TRBV4-3 with TRBJ2-7, with no clear D. Germline lookup yields CDR1 LGHNA and CDR2 YSLEER. This CDR3 region has 14 residues. Trimming removed 4 bases at V and 0 bases at J, with 10 bases between. CDR3 DNA: TGCGCCAGCAGCCTTTCGGTACCCTCCTACGAGCAGTACTTC. Protein: CASSLSVPSYEQYF.